The rows below give T cell receptor beta chains drawn from one sample of a study of radiotherapy plus CTLA-4 blockade in lung cancer. Clones were sequenced by immunoSEQ multiplex PCR, and TCRdb holds only the in-frame ones, with some missing. The sample holds about 40,000 clones, roughly 73% seen once. The input for sequencing was peripheral blood, taken from a patient treated with radiotherapy plus ipilimumab. These receptors came from a human donor with non-small cell lung cancer that progressed on radiotherapy plus ipilimumab. Each CDR3 is given with its conserved first and last residue. A D gene is named only where the DNA matches it firmly. Rows give clone size only sometimes, using once, few, many, or a class for an expanded clone.

TRBD2	TRBV5-1	TRBJ2-5	NA	CASSRSGGSQETQYF	TGCGCCAGCAGCAGGAGCGGGGGGTCCCAAGAGACCCAGTACTTC
NA	TRBV2	TRBJ1-6	NA	CASSQTGYPPLHF	TGTGCCAGCAGTCAAACAGGGTATCCACCCCTCCACTTT
NA	TRBV12-5	TRBJ1-2	NA	CASGLVPGVGDDYTF	TGTGCTAGTGGTTTGGTACCGGGAGTAGGGGATGACTACACCTTC
TRBD2	TRBV28	TRBJ2-1	NA	CASRGLTGVAGGYNEQFF	TGTGCCAGCAGAGGACTAACGGGGGTGGCGGGGGGGTACAATGAGCAGTTCTTC
NA	TRBV28	TRBJ2-7	NA	CASRESLAPTYEQYF	TGTGCCAGCAGGGAATCGCTAGCCCCTACCTACGAGCAGTACTTC
TRBD2	TRBV6-5	TRBJ2-7	NA	CASSYTSGGSYEQYF	TGTGCCAGCAGTTATACTAGCGGGGGCTCCTACGAGCAGTACTTC
TRBD1	TRBV4-3	TRBJ1-1	NA	CASSHRVGQGIGGTEAFF	TGCGCCAGCAGCCATAGAGTGGGACAGGGGATAGGGGGCACTGAAGCTTTCTTT
NA	TRBV27	TRBJ2-7	NA	CASKTKVGPYEQYF	TGTGCCAGCAAAACCAAAGTGGGGCCCTACGAGCAGTACTTC
TRBD1	TRBV27	TRBJ1-5	NA	CASSLSRGDRGSNQPQHF	TGTGCCAGCAGTTTATCGAGGGGGGACAGGGGAAGCAATCAGCCCCAGCATTTT
TRBD1	TRBV2	TRBJ2-5	NA	CASNRQGSIETQYF	TGTGCCAGCAATAGACAGGGGAGCATAGAGACCCAGTACTTC
NA	TRBV6-6	TRBJ1-1	NA	CASSYTGHMNTEAFF	TGTGCCAGCAGTTATACAGGGCATATGAACACTGAAGCTTTCTTT
NA	TRBV29-1	TRBJ1-5	NA	CSVGATSNQPQHF	TGCAGCGTTGGGGCCACTAGCAATCAGCCCCAGCATTTT
NA	TRBV23-1	TRBJ1-5	few	CASSHGKGSNQPQHF	TGCGCCAGCAGTCACGGCAAGGGGAGCAATCAGCCCCAGCATTTT
TRBD1	TRBV4-1	TRBJ1-2	NA	CASSLRDRDYGYTF	TGCGCCAGCAGCCTCCGGGACAGGGACTATGGCTACACCTTC
NA	TRBV11-2	TRBJ2-7	NA	CASSFSRYEQYF	TGTGCCAGCAGCTTTAGCCGATACGAGCAGTACTTC
TRBD1	TRBV7-2	TRBJ1-3	NA	CASSQQGARGNTIYF	TGTGCCAGCAGCCAACAGGGGGCGCGGGGAAACACCATATATTTT
NA	TRBV4-1	TRBJ2-7	once	CASSQDPVSYEQYF	TGCGCCAGCAGCCAAGATCCGGTCTCCTACGAGCAGTACTTC
TRBD1	TRBV5-1	TRBJ1-4	NA	CASSTGQGTGEKLFF	TGCGCCAGCAGCACAGGACAGGGGACGGGTGAAAAACTGTTTTTT
NA	TRBV29-1	TRBJ1-1	few	CSGQQGEAFF	TGCAGCGGGCAACAGGGTGAAGCTTTCTTT
TRBD2	TRBV19	TRBJ2-1	NA	CASRGGGYNEQFF	TGTGCCAGTAGGGGCGGGGGGTACAATGAGCAGTTCTTC
TRBD2	TRBV6-1	TRBJ2-1	NA	CASSVAGTSGGSSYNEQFF	TGTGCCAGCAGTGTCGCCGGGACTAGCGGGGGGTCCTCCTACAATGAGCAGTTCTTC
NA	TRBV6-1	TRBJ1-2	NA	CASRGGGTLLPGYTF	TGTGCCAGCCGAGGGGGGGGGACCCTCTTGCCTGGCTACACCTTC
NA	TRBV7-8	TRBJ1-2	few	CASSLWREQNYGYTF	TGTGCCAGCAGCCTCTGGAGGGAACAGAACTATGGCTACACCTTC
TRBD1	TRBV5-1	TRBJ1-1	NA	CASSLALQGAASGAFF	TGCGCCAGCAGCTTGGCTCTACAGGGGGCGGCGTCAGGGGCTTTCTTT
TRBD2	TRBV5-1	TRBJ2-3	NA	CASSADTSGGTQYF	TGCGCCAGCAGCGCGGATACTAGCGGGGGAACGCAGTATTTT
TRBD2	TRBV7-3	TRBJ2-1	NA	CASSLGVGLAGSEQFF	TGTGCCAGCAGCTTGGGGGTGGGACTAGCGGGGAGTGAGCAGTTCTTC
TRBD1	TRBV6-1	TRBJ2-7	NA	CASRVTGGSYEQYF	TGTGCCAGCAGGGTAACAGGGGGCTCCTACGAGCAGTACTTC
TRBD1	TRBV15	TRBJ2-1	NA	CATSLDRGTYNEQFF	TGTGCCACCAGCTTAGACAGGGGCACCTACAATGAGCAGTTCTTC
TRBD1	TRBV16	TRBJ1-5	NA	CASSLKWGQGRDQPQHF	TGTGCCAGCAGTCTCAAATGGGGACAGGGACGTGATCAGCCCCAGCATTTT
TRBD1	TRBV2	TRBJ1-2	NA	CASIPGQAYGYTF	TGTGCCAGCATTCCGGGACAGGCATATGGCTACACCTTC
NA	TRBV6-1	TRBJ1-1	NA	CASSWEVPNTEAFF	TGTGCCAGCAGTTGGGAGGTTCCGAACACTGAAGCTTTCTTT
TRBD1	TRBV7-9	TRBJ1-1	NA	CASSPQGGTEAFF	TGTGCCAGCAGCCCACAGGGGGGCACTGAAGCTTTCTTT
NA	TRBV5-8	TRBJ2-1	NA	CASSLDTGYYNEQFF	TGTGCCAGCAGCTTGGATACGGGGTACTACAATGAGCAGTTCTTC
NA	TRBV19	TRBJ1-2	once	CASNSGGYGYTF	TGTGCCAGTAATAGTGGAGGGTATGGCTACACCTTC
NA	TRBV4-1	TRBJ2-3	NA	CASSQGLVDSTDTQYF	TGCGCCAGCAGCCAAGGGTTGGTAGATAGCACAGATACGCAGTATTTT
TRBD1	TRBV6-5	TRBJ1-2	NA	CASSYSLTGNYGYTF	TGTGCCAGCAGTTACTCCTTGACAGGGAACTATGGCTACACCTTC
TRBD2	TRBV6-1	TRBJ2-3	NA	CARGGGGTTDTQYF	TGTGCCAGGGGAGGCGGGGGGACCACAGATACGCAGTATTTT
NA	TRBV14	TRBJ1-1	NA	CASREQANTEAFF	TGTGCCAGCAGGGAACAGGCGAACACTGAAGCTTTCTTT
NA	TRBV4-1	TRBJ2-7	few	CASSQDWAGLYEQYF	TGCGCCAGCAGCCAAGATTGGGCAGGGCTCTACGAGCAGTACTTC
NA	TRBV6-5	TRBJ1-1	NA	CASRTRGGITEAFF	TGTGCCAGCAGGACTCGTGGGGGGATCACTGAAGCTTTCTTT
NA	TRBV6-1	TRBJ1-2	NA	CATPATWATNYGYTF	TGTGCCACCCCCGCCACGTGGGCGACTAACTATGGCTACACCTTC
TRBD1	TRBV27	TRBJ1-1	NA	CASSYDRAPRRTEAFF	TGTGCCAGCAGTTACGACAGGGCCCCACGGAGAACTGAAGCTTTCTTT
NA	TRBV29-1	TRBJ2-3	few	CSVALTDTQYF	TGCAGCGTCGCGCTCACAGATACGCAGTATTTT
TRBD1	TRBV10-1	TRBJ1-2	NA	CASSQGRNYGYTF	TGCGCCAGCTCACAGGGGAGGAACTATGGCTACACCTTC
NA	TRBV7-2	TRBJ2-7	NA	CASSKRGESYEQYF	TGTGCCAGCAGCAAACGGGGTGAGTCCTACGAGCAGTACTTC
NA	TRBV18	TRBJ1-1	few	CASSPSGLAEAFF	TGTGCCAGCTCACCATCGGGGTTGGCTGAAGCTTTCTTT
TRBD1	TRBV13	TRBJ1-6	once	CASSDRRGQGGSSYNSPLHF	TGTGCCAGCAGCGATAGAAGGGGACAGGGCGGGAGCTCCTATAATTCACCCCTCCACTTT
NA	TRBV21-1	TRBJ1-2	few	CASSQDRRRGYTF	TGTGCCAGCAGCCAAGATAGGAGGCGAGGCTACACCTTC
TRBD1	TRBV7-2	TRBJ1-2	NA	CASRSPGQGRYGYTF	TGTGCCAGCAGATCCCCGGGACAGGGGCGCTATGGCTACACCTTC
NA	TRBV19	TRBJ1-2	NA	CASSLQGRSNYGYTF	TGTGCCAGTAGTCTACAGGGTCGGAGTAACTATGGCTACACCTTC
NA	TRBV7-9	TRBJ2-7	NA	CASSLAGRSHEQYF	TGTGCCAGCAGCTTAGCGGGGAGGAGTCACGAGCAGTACTTC
NA	TRBV19	TRBJ1-5	NA	CASSNQEEQPQHF	TGTGCCAGTAGTAATCAGGAGGAACAGCCCCAGCATTTT
TRBD1	TRBV11-2	TRBJ1-2	few	CASSLDQVTGPYYGYTF	TGTGCCAGCAGCTTAGATCAAGTGACAGGGCCCTACTATGGCTACACCTTC
TRBD2	TRBV19	TRBJ2-1	NA	CASSILAGGTYNEQFF	TGTGCCAGTAGTATTCTAGCGGGGGGGACCTACAATGAGCAGTTCTTC